This TCR beta chain was observed in a study of tumor-infiltrating lymphocytes in glioblastoma multiforme. Study outcomes and limitations: Clone frequencies may be distorted by unequal TCR transcripts per cell.

Concerning this clonotype: Its antigen is unidentified.

Germline V gene data show CDR1 as SGHNT and CDR2 as YENEEA. The V gene lost 0 bases and the J gene lost 8 bases, with 11 bases spanning the gap. The CDR3 is 14 residues long. Three nested ARM-PCR rounds with V-beta and C-beta primers built TCRB libraries. TCRB-specific cDNA synthesis used approximately 0.5 ug of total RNA. Unique molecular identifiers were not described for the libraries. TCRdb redid the calling of the multiplex PCR reads with MiXCR, one entry per CDR3 protein. The sample yields 15,000 or so distinct CDR3 sequences, about 69% seen once. This chain joins TRBV11-3 and TRBJ2-1; TRBD2 might be the D (5 bases). The sample was brain tumor tissue. The receptor comes from a male donor with glioblastoma. CDR3 sequence reads: CASSLDRGRYEQFF. CDR3 sequence (DNA): TGTGCCAGCAGCTTAGATCGGGGAAGGTATGAGCAGTTCTTC.